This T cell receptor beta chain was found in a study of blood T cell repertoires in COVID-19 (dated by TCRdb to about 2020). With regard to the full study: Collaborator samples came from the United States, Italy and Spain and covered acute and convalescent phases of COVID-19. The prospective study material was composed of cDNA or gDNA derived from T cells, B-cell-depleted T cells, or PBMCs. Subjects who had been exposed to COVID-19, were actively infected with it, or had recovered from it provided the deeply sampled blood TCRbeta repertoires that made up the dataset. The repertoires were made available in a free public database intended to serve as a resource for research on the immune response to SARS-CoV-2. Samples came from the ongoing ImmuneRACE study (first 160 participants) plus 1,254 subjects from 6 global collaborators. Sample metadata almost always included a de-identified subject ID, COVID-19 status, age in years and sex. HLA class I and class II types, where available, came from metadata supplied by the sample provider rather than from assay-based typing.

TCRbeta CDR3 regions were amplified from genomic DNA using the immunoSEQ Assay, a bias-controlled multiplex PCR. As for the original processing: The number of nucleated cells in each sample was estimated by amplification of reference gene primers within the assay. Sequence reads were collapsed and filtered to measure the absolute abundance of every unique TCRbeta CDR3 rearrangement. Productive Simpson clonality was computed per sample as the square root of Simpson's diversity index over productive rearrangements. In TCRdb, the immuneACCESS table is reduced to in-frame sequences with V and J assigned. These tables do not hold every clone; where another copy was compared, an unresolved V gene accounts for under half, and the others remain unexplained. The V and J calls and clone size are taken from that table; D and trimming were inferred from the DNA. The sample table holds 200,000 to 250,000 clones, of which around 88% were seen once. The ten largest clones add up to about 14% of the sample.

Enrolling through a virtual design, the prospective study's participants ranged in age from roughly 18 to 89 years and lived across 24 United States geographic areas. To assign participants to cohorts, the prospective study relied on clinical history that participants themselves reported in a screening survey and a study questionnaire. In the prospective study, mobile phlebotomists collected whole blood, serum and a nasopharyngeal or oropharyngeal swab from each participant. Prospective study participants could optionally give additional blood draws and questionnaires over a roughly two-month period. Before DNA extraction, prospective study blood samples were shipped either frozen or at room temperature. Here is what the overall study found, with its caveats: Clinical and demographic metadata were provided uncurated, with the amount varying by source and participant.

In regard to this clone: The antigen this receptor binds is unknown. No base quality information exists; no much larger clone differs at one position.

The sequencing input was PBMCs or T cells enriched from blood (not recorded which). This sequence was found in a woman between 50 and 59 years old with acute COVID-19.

The CDR3: CASTPRQGENTEAFF. The DNA sequence is TGTGCCAGCACCCCGCGTCAGGGGGAGAACACTGAAGCTTTCTTT. This chain joins TRBV9 to TRBJ1-1; TRBD1 matches 7 bases in the middle. V trim: 6 bases; J trim: 1 base; unmatched bases: 9. The CDR3 measures 15 amino acids from cysteine to phenylalanine. The DNA shown is the 45-base CDR3, in frame from base 1. For CDR1 and CDR2, the germline V gene lists SGDLS and YYNGEE.